Here is one TCR beta chain with its context. Its cognate antigen is unknown. This PCR relied on a set of 60 Vbeta primers and 13 Jbeta primers. Data came from immunoSEQ multiplex PCR; TCRdb stores just in-frame clones and leaves some out. In the table there are 55,000 to 65,000 clones, 65% to 90% of which are singletons. The CDR3 has 14 amino acids. The germline V gene has CDR1 GTSNPN and CDR2 SVGIG (reference sequence). Trimming took 0 bases from V and 11 from J, leaving 19 bases between them. Although they were nominally healthy when sampled, donors likely had unrecorded immune exposures. This record belongs to a study of cytomegalovirus exposure and HLA in healthy donors. Study-wide results and limits: In vitro assays verified that three CMV-associated chains recognized CMV antigens specifically. Cytomegalovirus status was reportedly diagnosed by the classifier with high specificity and sensitivity.

This chain links TRBV30 with TRBJ1-1; a possible D gene is TRBD1 (5 bases). The sequence came from a human donor in good health. Input material: PBMCs. The CDR3 reads CAWSVIGRGRRAFF. The CDR3 DNA follows: TGTGCCTGGAGTGTAATCGGGAGGGGACGCCGGGCTTTCTTT.